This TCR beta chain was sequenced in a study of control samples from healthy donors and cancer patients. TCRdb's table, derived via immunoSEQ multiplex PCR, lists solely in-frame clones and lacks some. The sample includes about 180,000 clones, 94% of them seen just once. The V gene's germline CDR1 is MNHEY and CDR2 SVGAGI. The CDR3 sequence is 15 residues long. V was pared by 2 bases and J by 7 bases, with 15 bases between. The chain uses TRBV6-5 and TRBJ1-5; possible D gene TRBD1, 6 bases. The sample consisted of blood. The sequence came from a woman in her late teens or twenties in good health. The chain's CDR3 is CASSYGGLPSQPQHF. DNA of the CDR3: TGTGCCAGCAGTTACGGGGGCCTACCTAGCCAGCCCCAGCATTTT.